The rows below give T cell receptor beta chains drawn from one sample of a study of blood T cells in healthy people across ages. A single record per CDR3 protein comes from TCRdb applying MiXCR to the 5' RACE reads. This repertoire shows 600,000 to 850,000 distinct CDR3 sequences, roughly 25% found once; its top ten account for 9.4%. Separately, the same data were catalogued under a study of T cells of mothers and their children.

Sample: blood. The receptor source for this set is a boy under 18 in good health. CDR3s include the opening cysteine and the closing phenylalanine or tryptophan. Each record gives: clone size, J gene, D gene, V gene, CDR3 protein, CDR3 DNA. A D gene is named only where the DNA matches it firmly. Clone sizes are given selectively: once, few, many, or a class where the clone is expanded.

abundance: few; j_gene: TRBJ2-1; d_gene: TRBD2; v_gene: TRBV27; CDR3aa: CASSFSGSNEQFF; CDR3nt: TGTGCCAGCAGTTTCAGCGGGAGTAATGAGCAGTTCTTC
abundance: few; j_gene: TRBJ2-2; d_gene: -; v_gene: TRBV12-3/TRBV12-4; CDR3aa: CASSTPVPPGELFF; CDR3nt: TGTGCCAGCAGCACCCCGGTTCCACCCGGGGAGCTGTTTTTT
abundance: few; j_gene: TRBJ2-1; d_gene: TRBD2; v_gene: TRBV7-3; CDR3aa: CASSLTPSGRVGEQFF; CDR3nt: TGTGCCAGCAGCTTAACGCCTAGCGGGAGAGTGGGGGAGCAGTTCTTC
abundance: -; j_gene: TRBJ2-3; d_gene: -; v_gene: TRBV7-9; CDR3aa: CASSEWMSSSTDTQYF; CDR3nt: TGTGCCAGCAGCGAATGGATGTCTTCTAGCACAGATACGCAGTATTTT
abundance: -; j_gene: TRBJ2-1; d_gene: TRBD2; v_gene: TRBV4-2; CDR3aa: CASRSAGVSYNEQFF; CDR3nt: TGTGCCAGCAGGTCGGCGGGGGTCTCCTACAATGAGCAGTTCTTC
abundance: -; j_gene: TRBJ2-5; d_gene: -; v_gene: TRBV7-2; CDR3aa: CASSWRTSDETQYF; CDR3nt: TGTGCCAGCAGCTGGCGTACGAGTGATGAGACCCAGTACTTC
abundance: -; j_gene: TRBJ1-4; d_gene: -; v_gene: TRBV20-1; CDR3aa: CSARVLGSVEKLFF; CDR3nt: TGCAGTGCTAGAGTCCTCGGCTCCGTTGAAAAACTGTTTTTT
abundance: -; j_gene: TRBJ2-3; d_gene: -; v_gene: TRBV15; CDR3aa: CATSTARKGDTQYF; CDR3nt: TGTGCCACCAGCACCGCCCGTAAAGGGGATACGCAGTATTTT
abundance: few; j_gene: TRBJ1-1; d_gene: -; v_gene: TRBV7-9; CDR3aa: CASSVPAIYTEAFF; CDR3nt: TGTGCCAGCAGCGTCCCCGCGATCTACACTGAAGCTTTCTTT
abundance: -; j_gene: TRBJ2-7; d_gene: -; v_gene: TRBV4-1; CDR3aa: CASSQPEGRPYEQYF; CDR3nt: TGCGCCAGCAGCCAACCCGAGGGGAGGCCCTACGAGCAGTACTTC
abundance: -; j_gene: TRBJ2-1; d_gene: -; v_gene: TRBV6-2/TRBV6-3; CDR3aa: CASTLGVHEQFF; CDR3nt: TGTGCCAGCACTTTGGGCGTTCATGAGCAGTTCTTC
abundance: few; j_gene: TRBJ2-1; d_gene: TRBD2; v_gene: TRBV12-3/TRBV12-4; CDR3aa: CAGSKLAGLDNEQFF; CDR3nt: TGTGCCGGCAGTAAACTAGCGGGGCTTGACAATGAGCAGTTCTTC
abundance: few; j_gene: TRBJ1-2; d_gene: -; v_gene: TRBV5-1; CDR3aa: CASSLEGVHGYTF; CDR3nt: TGCGCCAGCAGCTTGGAGGGGGTCCATGGCTACACCTTC
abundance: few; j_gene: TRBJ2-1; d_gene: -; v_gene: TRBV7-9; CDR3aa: CASSKETHNEQFF; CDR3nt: TGTGCCAGCAGCAAAGAGACCCACAATGAGCAGTTCTTC
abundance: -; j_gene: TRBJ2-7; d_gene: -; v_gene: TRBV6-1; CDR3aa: CASSGGPGGSSYEQYF; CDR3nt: TGTGCCAGCAGTGGGGGCCCGGGCGGGTCCTCCTACGAGCAGTACTTC
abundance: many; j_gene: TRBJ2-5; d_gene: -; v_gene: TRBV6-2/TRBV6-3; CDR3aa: CASSYSSSGGETQYF; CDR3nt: TGTGCCAGCAGTTACTCGAGTAGCGGCGGAGAGACCCAGTACTTC
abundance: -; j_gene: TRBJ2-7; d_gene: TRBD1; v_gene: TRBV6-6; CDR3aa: CASSYPRTGSYEQYF; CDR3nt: TGTGCCAGCAGTTACCCAAGGACAGGCTCCTACGAGCAGTACTTC
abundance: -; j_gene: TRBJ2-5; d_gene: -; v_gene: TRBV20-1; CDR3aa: CSASRGEVETQYF; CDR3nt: TGCAGTGCTAGTAGAGGGGAGGTTGAGACCCAGTACTTC
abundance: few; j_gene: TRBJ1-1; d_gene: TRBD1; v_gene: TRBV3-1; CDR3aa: CASSLNRGTEAFF; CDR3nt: TGTGCCAGCAGCCTAAACAGGGGCACTGAAGCTTTCTTT
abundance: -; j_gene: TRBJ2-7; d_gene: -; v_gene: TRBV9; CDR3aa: CASSGSGNSYEQYF; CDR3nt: TGTGCCAGCAGCGGGTCCGGGAACTCCTACGAGCAGTACTTC
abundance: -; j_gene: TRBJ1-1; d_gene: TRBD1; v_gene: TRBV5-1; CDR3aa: CASSSYTQGATEAFF; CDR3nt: TGCGCCAGCAGCTCTTATACCCAGGGGGCTACTGAAGCTTTCTTT
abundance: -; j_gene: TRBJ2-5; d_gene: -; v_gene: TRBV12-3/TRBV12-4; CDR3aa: CASSFLGLETQYF; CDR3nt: TGTGCCAGCAGTTTTCTGGGTTTAGAGACCCAGTACTTC
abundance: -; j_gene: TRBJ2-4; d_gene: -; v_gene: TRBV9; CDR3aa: CASSVDVGKGKNIQYF; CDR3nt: TGTGCCAGCAGCGTAGATGTGGGGAAGGGCAAAAACATTCAGTACTTC
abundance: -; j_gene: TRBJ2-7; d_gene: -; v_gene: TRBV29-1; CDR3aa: CSVEEGQGINEQYF; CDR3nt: TGCAGCGTTGAAGAAGGGCAGGGGATAAACGAGCAGTACTTC
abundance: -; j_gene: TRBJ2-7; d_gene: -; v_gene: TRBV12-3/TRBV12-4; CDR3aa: CASRGAITGADEQYF; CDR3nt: TGTGCCAGCCGGGGGGCTATAACTGGAGCCGACGAGCAGTACTTC
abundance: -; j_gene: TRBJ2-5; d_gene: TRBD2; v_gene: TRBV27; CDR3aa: CASSPHGSGTQETQYF; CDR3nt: TGTGCCAGCAGTCCCCACGGGAGCGGGACCCAAGAGACCCAGTACTTC
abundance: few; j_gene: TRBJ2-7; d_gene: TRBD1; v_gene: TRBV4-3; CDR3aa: CASSQDLIGTGIYEQYF; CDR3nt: TGCGCCAGCAGCCAAGACTTAATCGGGACAGGAATCTACGAGCAGTACTTC
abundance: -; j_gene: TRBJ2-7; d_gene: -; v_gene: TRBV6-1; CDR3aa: CASTIQGGAYEQYF; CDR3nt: TGTGCCAGCACAATTCAAGGGGGAGCCTACGAGCAGTACTTC
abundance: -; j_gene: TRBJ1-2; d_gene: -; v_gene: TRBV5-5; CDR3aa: CASSLGPGIGNYGYTF; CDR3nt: TGTGCCAGCAGCTTGGGGCCAGGGATTGGTAACTATGGCTACACCTTC
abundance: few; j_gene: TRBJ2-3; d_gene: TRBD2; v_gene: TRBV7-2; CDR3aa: CASSLFRGGAYTQYF; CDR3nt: TGTGCCAGCAGCTTATTCCGCGGGGGGGCATATACGCAGTATTTT
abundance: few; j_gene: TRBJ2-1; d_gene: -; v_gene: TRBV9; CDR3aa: CASSSPEQGLNEQFF; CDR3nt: TGTGCCAGCAGCTCCCCAGAACAGGGTCTAAATGAGCAGTTCTTC
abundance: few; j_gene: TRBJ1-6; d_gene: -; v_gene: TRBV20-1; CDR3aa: CSAAPGGLVSSPLHF; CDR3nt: TGCAGTGCTGCTCCCGGGGGGCTGGTCAGTTCGCCCCTCCACTTT
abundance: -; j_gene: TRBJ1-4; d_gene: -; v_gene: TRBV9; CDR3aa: CASSFEGTGGEKLFF; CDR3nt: TGTGCCAGCTCATTCGAGGGTACCGGGGGAGAAAAACTGTTTTTT
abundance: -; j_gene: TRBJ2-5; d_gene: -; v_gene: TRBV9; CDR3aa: CASSSRTASQETQYF; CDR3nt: TGTGCCAGCAGCTCCCGGACAGCCAGCCAAGAGACCCAGTACTTC
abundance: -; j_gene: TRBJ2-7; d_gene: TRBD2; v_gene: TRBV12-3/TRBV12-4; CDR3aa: CASSLRGGPGEQYF; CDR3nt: TGTGCCAGCAGTTTAAGGGGAGGGCCCGGGGAGCAGTACTTC
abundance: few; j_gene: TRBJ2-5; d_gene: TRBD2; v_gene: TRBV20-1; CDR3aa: CSASVPGLAGVGETQYF; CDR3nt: TGCAGTGCTAGCGTACCGGGACTAGCGGGAGTGGGGGAGACCCAGTACTTC
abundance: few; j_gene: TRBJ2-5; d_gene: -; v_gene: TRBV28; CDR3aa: CASSSGGWETQYF; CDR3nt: TGTGCCAGCAGCTCTGGGGGGTGGGAGACCCAGTACTTC
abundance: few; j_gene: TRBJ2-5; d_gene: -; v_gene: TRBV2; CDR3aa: CASRALGGDWQETQYF; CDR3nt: TGTGCCAGCCGCGCCCTGGGAGGTGATTGGCAAGAGACCCAGTACTTC
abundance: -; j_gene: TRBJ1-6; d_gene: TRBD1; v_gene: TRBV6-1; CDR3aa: CASGRQGPLNSPLHF; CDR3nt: TGTGCCAGCGGCCGACAGGGGCCCCTTAATTCACCCCTCCACTTT
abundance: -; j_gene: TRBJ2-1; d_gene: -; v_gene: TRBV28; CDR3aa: CAIYPGSRGEQFF; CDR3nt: TGTGCCATCTATCCGGGATCGAGGGGTGAGCAGTTCTTC
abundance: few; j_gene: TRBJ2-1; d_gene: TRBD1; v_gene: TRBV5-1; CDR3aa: CASSLLGTGAYNEQFF; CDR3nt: TGCGCCAGCAGCTTACTAGGGACAGGGGCCTACAATGAGCAGTTCTTC
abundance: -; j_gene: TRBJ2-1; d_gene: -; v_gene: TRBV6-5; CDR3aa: CASSYKGVLYNEQFF; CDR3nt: TGTGCCAGCAGTTATAAGGGAGTTCTCTACAATGAGCAGTTCTTC
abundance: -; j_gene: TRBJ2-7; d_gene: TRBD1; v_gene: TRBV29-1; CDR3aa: CSVERLRDSTEQYF; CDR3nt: TGCAGCGTTGAAAGATTAAGGGACAGCACCGAGCAGTACTTC
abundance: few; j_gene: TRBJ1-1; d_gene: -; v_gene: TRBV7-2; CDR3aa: CASSSRVRAFF; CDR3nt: TGTGCCAGCAGCTCCAGGGTGAGAGCTTTCTTT
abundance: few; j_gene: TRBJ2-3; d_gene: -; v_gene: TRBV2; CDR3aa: CASSEDWWLEGTDTQYF; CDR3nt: TGTGCCAGCAGTGAAGATTGGTGGTTAGAGGGCACAGATACGCAGTATTTT
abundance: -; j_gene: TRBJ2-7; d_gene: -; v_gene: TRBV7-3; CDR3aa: CASSRGGPGDEQYF; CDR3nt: TGTGCCAGCAGCCGAGGGGGGCCCGGAGACGAGCAGTACTTC
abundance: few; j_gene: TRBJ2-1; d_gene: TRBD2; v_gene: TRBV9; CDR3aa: CASSVEVGPSGRWGNEQFF; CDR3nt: TGTGCCAGCAGCGTAGAGGTTGGTCCTAGCGGGAGGTGGGGCAATGAGCAGTTCTTC
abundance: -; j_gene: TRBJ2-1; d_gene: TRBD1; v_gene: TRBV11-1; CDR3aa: CASRERTGGYNEQFF; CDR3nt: TGTGCCAGCAGGGAAAGGACAGGGGGCTACAATGAGCAGTTCTTC
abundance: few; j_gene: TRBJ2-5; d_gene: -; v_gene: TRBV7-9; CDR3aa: CASSLARTGLGETQYF; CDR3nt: TGTGCCAGCAGCTTAGCGAGAACAGGCCTTGGAGAGACCCAGTACTTC
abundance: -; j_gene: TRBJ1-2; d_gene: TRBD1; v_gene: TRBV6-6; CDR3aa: CASSYSVYSGGYGYTF; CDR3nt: TGTGCCAGCAGTTACTCCGTGTATTCAGGGGGCTATGGCTACACCTTC